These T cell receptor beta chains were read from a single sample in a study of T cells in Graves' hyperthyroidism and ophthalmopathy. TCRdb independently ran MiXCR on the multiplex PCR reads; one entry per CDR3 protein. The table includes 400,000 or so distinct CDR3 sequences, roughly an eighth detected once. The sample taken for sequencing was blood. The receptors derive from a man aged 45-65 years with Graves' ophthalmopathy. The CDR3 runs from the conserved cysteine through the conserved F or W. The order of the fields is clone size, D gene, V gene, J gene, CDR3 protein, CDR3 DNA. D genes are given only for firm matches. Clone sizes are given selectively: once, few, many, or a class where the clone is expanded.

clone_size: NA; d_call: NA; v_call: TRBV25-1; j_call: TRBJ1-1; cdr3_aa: CASSASYRRHTEAFF; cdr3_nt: TGTGCCAGCAGTGCGTCATACAGAAGGCACACTGAAGCTTTCTTT
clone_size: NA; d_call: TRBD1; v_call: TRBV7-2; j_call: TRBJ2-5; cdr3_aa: CASSSGTVGETQYF; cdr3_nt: TGTGCCAGCAGCTCCGGGACAGTTGGGGAGACCCAGTACTTC
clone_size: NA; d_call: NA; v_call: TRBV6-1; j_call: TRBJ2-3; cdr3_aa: CASSEGLLGPTDTQYF; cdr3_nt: TGTGCCAGCAGTGAAGGGTTACTGGGCCCCACAGATACGCAGTATTTT
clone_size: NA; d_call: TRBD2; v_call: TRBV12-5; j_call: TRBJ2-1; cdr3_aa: CASGIRLAGAINEQFF; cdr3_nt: TGTGCTAGTGGTATCAGGCTAGCGGGAGCTATCAATGAGCAGTTCTTC
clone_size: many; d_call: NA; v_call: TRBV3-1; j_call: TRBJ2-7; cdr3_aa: CASSLGATYEQYF; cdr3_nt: TGTGCCAGCAGCCTTGGCGCAACCTACGAGCAGTACTTC
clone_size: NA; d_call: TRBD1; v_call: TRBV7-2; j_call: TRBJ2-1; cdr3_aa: CASSRGQGTDEQFF; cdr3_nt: TGTGCCAGCAGCCGCGGACAGGGTACCGATGAGCAGTTCTTC
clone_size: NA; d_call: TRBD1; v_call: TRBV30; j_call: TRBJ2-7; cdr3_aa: CAWTRPGTVEQYF; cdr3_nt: TGTGCCTGGACCCGGCCAGGGACAGTCGAGCAGTACTTC
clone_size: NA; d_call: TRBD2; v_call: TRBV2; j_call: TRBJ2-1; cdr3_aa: CASSEASGVGHF; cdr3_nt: TGTGCCAGCAGTGAAGCCAGCGGGGTGGGGCACTTC
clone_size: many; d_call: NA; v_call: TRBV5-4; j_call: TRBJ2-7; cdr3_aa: CASSPEGAVPYEQYF; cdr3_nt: TGTGCCAGCAGCCCGGAAGGGGCTGTTCCCTACGAGCAGTACTTC
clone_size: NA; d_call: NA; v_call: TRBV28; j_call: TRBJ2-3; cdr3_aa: CASSSQGGGTDTQYF; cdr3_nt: TGTGCCAGCAGTTCACAGGGTGGGGGCACAGATACGCAGTATTTT
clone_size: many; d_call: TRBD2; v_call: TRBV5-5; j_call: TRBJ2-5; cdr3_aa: CASSLAQRGRRETQYF; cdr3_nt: TGTGCCAGCAGCTTGGCCCAGCGGGGGCGGCGAGAGACCCAGTACTTC
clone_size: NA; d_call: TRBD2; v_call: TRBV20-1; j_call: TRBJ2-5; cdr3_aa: CSAINPGLEETQYF; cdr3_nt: TGCAGTGCTATAAACCCGGGACTAGAAGAGACCCAGTACTTC
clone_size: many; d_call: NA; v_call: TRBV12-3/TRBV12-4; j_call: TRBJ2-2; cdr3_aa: CASGNTGELFF; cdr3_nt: TGTGCCAGCGGAAACACCGGGGAGCTGTTTTTT
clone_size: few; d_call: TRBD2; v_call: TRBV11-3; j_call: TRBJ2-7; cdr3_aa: CASSLPSGSTEQYF; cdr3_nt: TGTGCCAGCAGCTTGCCTAGCGGGAGTACCGAGCAGTACTTC
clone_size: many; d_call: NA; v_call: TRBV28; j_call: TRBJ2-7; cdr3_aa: CAIQSPGGGYHEQYF; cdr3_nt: TGTGCCATTCAAAGCCCAGGTGGAGGGTACCACGAGCAGTACTTC
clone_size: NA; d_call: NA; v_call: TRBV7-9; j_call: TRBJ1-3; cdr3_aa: CASSVLRTLNSGNTIYF; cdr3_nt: TGTGCCAGCAGCGTGCTCAGAACTCTAAACTCTGGAAACACCATATATTTT
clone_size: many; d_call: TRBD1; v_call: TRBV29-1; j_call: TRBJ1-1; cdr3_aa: CSAQGQANTEAFF; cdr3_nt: TGCAGCGCGCAAGGACAGGCCAACACTGAAGCTTTCTTT
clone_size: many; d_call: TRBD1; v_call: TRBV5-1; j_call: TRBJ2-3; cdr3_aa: CASSLAGQGASDTQYF; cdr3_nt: TGCGCCAGCAGCTTGGCGGGACAGGGGGCCTCAGATACGCAGTATTTT
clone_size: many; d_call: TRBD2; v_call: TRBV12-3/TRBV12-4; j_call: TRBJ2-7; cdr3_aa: CASSFSGAYEQYF; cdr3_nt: TGTGCCAGCAGTTTTAGCGGGGCCTACGAGCAGTACTTC
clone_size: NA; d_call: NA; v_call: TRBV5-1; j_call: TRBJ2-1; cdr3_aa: CASSSPPSYNEQFF; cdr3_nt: TGCGCCAGCAGCTCCCCACCGTCCTACAATGAGCAGTTCTTC
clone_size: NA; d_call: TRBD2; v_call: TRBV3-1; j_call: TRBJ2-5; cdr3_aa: CASSPPGRTSTQYF; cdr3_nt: TGTGCCAGCAGCCCGCCCGGGAGGACCAGCACCCAGTACTTC
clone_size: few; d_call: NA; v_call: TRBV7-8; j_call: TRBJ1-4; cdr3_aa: CASSPTIPRKGVLNEKLFF; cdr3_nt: TGTGCCAGCAGCCCCACCATTCCAAGAAAAGGGGTGCTGAATGAAAAACTGTTTTTT
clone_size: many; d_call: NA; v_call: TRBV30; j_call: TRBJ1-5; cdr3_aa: CAWSSDGGGWSNQPQHF; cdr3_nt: TGTGCCTGGAGTTCCGACGGGGGTGGTTGGAGCAATCAGCCCCAGCATTTT
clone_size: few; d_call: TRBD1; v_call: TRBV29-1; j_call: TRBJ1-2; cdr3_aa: CSVEDQGTGLGYTF; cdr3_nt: TGCAGCGTTGAAGATCAGGGGACAGGGCTTGGCTACACCTTC
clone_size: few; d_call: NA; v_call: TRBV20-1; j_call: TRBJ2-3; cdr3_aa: CSGRGPDTQYF; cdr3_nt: TGCAGTGGAAGAGGTCCAGATACGCAGTATTTT
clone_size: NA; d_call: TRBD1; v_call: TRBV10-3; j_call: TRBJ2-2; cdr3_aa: CAITTGAGGELFF; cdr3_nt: TGTGCCATCACCACAGGGGCCGGGGGGGAGCTGTTTTTT
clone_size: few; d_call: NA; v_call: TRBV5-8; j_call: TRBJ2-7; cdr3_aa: CASSLDSSGFYEQYF; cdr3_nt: TGTGCCAGCAGCTTGGATTCGTCGGGATTTTACGAGCAGTACTTC
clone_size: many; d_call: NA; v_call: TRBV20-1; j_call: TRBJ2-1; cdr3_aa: CSARDSRTLPGNEQFF; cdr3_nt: TGCAGTGCTAGAGATTCTCGGACACTCCCGGGCAATGAGCAGTTCTTC
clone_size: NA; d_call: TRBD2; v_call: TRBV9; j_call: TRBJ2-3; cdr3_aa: CASSVDGGRGSDTQYF; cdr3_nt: TGTGCCAGCAGCGTAGACGGCGGGAGGGGCTCAGATACGCAGTATTTT
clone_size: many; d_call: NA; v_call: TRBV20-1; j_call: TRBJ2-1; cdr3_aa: CSARSRPDASYNEQFF; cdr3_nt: TGCAGTGCTAGGTCCAGACCTGATGCATCCTACAATGAGCAGTTCTTC
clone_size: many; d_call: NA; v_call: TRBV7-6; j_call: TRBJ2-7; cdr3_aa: CASSSRQESYEQYF; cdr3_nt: TGTGCCAGCAGCTCCCGACAGGAGTCCTACGAGCAGTACTTC
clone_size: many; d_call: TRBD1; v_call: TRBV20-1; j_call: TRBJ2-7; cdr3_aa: CSAPRQGITYEQYF; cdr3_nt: TGCAGTGCTCCCCGACAGGGGATAACCTACGAGCAGTACTTC
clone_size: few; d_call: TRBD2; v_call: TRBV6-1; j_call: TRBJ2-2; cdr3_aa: CASRKIAGKGTGELFF; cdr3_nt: TGTGCCAGCAGAAAAATAGCGGGAAAGGGAACCGGGGAGCTGTTTTTT
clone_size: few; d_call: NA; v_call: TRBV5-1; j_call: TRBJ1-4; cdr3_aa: CASSRSGVQNEKLFF; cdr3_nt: TGCGCCAGCAGCCGCTCGGGGGTGCAGAACGAAAAACTGTTTTTT
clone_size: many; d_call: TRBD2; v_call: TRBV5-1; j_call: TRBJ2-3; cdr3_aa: CASSRETSAYTDTQYF; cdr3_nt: TGCGCAAGTTCAAGGGAGACTAGCGCGTATACAGATACGCAGTATTTT
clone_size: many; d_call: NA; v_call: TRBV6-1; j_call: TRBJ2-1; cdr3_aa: CASSGILRGNEQFF; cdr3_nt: TGTGCCAGCAGTGGGATTCTCCGGGGCAATGAGCAGTTCTTC
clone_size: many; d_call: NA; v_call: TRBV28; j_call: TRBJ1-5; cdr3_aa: CASSLFGDQPQHF; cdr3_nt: TGTGCCAGCAGTTTATTTGGGGATCAGCCCCAGCATTTT
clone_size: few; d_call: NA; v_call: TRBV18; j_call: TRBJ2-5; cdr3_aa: CASSPMSAGKEGETQYF; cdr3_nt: TGTGCCAGCTCGCCCATGAGTGCAGGAAAAGAAGGAGAGACCCAGTACTTC
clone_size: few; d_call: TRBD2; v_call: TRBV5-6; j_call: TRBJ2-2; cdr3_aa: CASSFLGTSSGELFF; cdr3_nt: TGTGCCAGCAGCTTTTTGGGGACTAGTTCCGGGGAGCTGTTTTTT
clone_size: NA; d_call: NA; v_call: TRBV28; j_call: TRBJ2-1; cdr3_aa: CASSLPSVHNEQFF; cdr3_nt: TGTGCCAGCAGTTTACCTAGCGTCCACAATGAGCAGTTCTTC
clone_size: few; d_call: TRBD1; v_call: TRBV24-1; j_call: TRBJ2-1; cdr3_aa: CATSRDRIYNEQFF; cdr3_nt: TGTGCCACCAGCCGGGACAGGATATACAATGAGCAGTTCTTC
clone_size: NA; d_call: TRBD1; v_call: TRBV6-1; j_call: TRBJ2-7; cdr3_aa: CASSNRDRATYEQYF; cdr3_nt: TGTGCCAGCAGTAACCGGGACAGGGCCACCTACGAGCAGTACTTC
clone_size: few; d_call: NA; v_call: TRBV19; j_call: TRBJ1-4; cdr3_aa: CASSIDPGFPEKLFF; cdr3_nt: TGTGCCAGTAGTATAGATCCCGGGTTTCCTGAAAAACTGTTTTTT
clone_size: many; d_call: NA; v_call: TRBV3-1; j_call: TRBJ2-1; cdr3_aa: CASSYLSPDEQFF; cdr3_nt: TGTGCCAGCAGTTATCTCAGTCCGGATGAGCAGTTCTTC
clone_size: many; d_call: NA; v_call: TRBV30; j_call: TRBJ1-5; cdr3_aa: CAWTSKLNQPQHF; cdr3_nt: TGTGCCTGGACGTCGAAACTCAATCAGCCCCAGCATTTT
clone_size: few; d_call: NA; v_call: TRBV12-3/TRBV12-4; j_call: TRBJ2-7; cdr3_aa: CASSLGLFSRYEQYF; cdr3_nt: TGTGCCAGCAGTTTAGGTCTGTTTAGTCGCTACGAGCAGTACTTC
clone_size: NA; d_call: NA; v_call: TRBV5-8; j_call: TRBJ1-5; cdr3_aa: CASSVGRTNQPQHF; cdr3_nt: TGTGCCAGCAGCGTGGGCAGAACTAATCAGCCCCAGCATTTT
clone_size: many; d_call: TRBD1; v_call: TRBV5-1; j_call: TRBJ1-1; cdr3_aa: CASSLGQGAVTEAFF; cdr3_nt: TGCGCCAGCAGCTTGGGACAGGGGGCCGTCACTGAAGCTTTCTTT
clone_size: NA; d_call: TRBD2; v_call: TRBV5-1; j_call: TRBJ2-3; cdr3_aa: CASSLAPSGSTDTQYF; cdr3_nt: TGCGCCAGCAGCTTGGCCCCTAGCGGGAGCACAGATACGCAGTATTTT
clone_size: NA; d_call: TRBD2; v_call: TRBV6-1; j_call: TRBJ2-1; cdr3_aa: CASSYGAGGDEQFF; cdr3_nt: TGTGCCAGCAGTTACGGCGCGGGAGGTGATGAGCAGTTCTTC
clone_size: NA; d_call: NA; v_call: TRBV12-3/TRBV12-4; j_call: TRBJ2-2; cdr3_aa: CASSTGAGELFF; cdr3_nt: TGTGCCAGCAGTACGGGGGCCGGGGAGCTGTTTTTT
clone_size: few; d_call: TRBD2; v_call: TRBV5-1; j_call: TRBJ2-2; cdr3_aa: CASSLGTSGANTGELFF; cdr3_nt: TGCGCCAGCAGCCTGGGGACTAGCGGGGCGAACACCGGGGAGCTGTTTTTT
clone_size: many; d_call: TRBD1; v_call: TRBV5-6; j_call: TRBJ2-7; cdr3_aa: CASSLGRRQGSYEQYF; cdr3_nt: TGTGCCAGCAGCTTGGGGAGAAGACAGGGATCCTACGAGCAGTACTTC
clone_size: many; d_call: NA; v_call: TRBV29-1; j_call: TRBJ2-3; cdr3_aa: CSVATSTDTQYF; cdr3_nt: TGCAGCGTTGCCACTAGCACAGATACGCAGTATTTT
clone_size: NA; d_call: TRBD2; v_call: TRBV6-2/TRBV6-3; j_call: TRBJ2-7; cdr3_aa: CASSYPPTSGSSYEQYF; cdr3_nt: TGTGCCAGCAGTTACCCACCTACTAGCGGGAGCTCCTACGAGCAGTACTTC
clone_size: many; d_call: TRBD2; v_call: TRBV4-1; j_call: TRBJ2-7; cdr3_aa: CASSPSGGSYEQYF; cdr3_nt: TGCGCCAGCAGCCCCTCGGGAGGTAGCTACGAGCAGTACTTC
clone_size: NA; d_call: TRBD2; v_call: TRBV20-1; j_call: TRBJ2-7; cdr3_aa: CSALSGLAGSNYEQYF; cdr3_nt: TGCAGTGCTCTTTCGGGACTAGCGGGATCTAACTACGAGCAGTACTTC
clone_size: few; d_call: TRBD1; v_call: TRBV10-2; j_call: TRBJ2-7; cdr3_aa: CASSEPGQGYEQYF; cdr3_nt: TGCGCCAGCAGTGAGCCAGGACAGGGCTACGAGCAGTACTTC
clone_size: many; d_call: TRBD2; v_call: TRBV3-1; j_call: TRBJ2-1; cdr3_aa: CASSAGLVGGEQFF; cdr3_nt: TGTGCCAGCAGCGCGGGACTAGTCGGGGGTGAGCAGTTCTTC
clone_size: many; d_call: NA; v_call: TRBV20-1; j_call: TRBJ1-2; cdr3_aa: CSAAVGLSNGYTF; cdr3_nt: TGCAGTGCTGCCGTGGGGCTTTCTAATGGCTACACCTTC